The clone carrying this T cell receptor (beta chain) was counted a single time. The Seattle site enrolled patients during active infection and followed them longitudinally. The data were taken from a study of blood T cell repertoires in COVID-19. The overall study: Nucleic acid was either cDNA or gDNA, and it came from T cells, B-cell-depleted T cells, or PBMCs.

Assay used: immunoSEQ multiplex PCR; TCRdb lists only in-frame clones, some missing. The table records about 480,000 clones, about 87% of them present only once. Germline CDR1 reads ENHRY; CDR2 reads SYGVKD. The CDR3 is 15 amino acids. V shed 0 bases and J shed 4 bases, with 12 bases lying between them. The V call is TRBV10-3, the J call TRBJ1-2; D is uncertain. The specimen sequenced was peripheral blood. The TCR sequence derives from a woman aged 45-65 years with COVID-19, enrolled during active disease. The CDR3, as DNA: TGTGCCATCAGTGAGTCCACGGGAGCTACCTATGGCTACACCTTC. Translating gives CAISESTGATYGYTF.